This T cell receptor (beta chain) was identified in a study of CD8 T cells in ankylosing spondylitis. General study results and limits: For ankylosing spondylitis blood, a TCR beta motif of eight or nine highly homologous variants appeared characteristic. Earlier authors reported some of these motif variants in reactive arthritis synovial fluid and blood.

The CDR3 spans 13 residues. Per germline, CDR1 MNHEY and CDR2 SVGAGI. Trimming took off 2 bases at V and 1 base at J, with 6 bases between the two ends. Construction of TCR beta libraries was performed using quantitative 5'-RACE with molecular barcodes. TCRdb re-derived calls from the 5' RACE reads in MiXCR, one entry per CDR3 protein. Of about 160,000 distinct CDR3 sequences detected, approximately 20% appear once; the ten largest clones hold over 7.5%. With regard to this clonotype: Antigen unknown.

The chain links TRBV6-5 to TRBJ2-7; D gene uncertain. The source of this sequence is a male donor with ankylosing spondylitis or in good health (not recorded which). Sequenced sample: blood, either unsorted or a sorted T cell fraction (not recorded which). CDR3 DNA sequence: TGTGCCAGCAGTTACGGGCCTTCCTACGAGCAGTACTTC. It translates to CASSYGPSYEQYF.